These 5 T cell receptor beta chains were all obtained from the same sample, sequenced in a study of a mutant IDH1 vaccine in newly diagnosed glioma. Their cognate antigens are unknown. TCRdb keeps only in-frame clones here, not all; method: immunoSEQ multiplex PCR. This sample has about 36,000 clones; approximately 80% occur once, and the top ten carry roughly 16%. This sample's time point: week 11, during vaccination. Every single dose of the vaccine, 300 ug of mutant IDH1 20-mer peptide, came with topical imiquimod. Sequencing used peripheral blood mononuclear cells (PBMCs), obtained from a glioma patient whose treatment included an IDH1 peptide vaccine. Receptors originate from a woman in her 30s with glioma. Some clones in this sample may be carry-over from other donors' samples.

A single count supports this clone. V is TRBV15 and J is TRBJ1-3; possible D gene TRBD1, 6 bases. V lost 2 bases and J 4 bases, leaving 12 bases between the germline ends. The CDR3 length is 15 residues. Germline V gene lookup returns CDR1 LNHNV and CDR2 YYDKDF (reference sequence). CDR3 protein: CATSRHGGAGNTIYF. As DNA, the CDR3 is TGTGCCACCAGCAGACACGGGGGGGCAGGAAACACCATATATTTT. Complete variable domain (other parts from reference TRBV15 and TRBJ1-3): DAMVIQNPRYQVTQFGKPVTLSCSQTLNHNVMYWYQQKSSQAPKLLFHYYDKDFNNEADTPDNFQSRRPNTSFCFLDIRSPGLGDTAMYLCATSRHGGAGNTIYFGEGSWLTVV.

This clone came up a few times. The V call is TRBV27, the J call TRBJ2-7; no definite D call. The V end lost 2 bases, the J end lost 2 bases, and 7 bases lay between the germline ends. This CDR3 contains 13 residues. Germline V gene lookup returns CDR1 MNHEY and CDR2 SMNVEV (reference sequence). CDR3 amino acids: CASSLGRTYEQYF. As DNA, the CDR3 is TGTGCCAGCAGTTTAGGCAGGACCTACGAGCAGTACTTC.

This sequence joins TRBV5-4 and TRBJ2-7; TRBD1 matches 8 bases. The germline V gene encodes CDR1 SGHNT and CDR2 YYREEE (reference sequence). With 2 bases clipped from V and 4 bases from J, the junction kept 11 bases outside the gene matches. The CDR3 has 16 residues. CDR3 loop: CASSFRDRWTEYEQYF. CDR3 nucleotide sequence: TGTGCCAGCAGCTTCCGGGACAGGTGGACCGAGTACGAGCAGTACTTC.

The chain has TRBV6-6 and TRBJ2-5; D is unresolved. Deletions cut 0 bases from V and 5 bases from J, with 13 bases between. The germline V gene has CDR1 MNHNY and CDR2 SVGAGI (reference sequence). The CDR3 sequence is 15 residues long. The CDR3 spells CASSYSGSLAETQYF. The CDR3 DNA follows: TGTGCCAGCAGTTACTCGGGCAGTCTGGCGGAGACCCAGTACTTC.

The chain carries TRBV6-5 and TRBJ1-1; D may be TRBD1 (6 bases). The CDR3 sequence is 15 residues long. Trimming pared 0 bases from V and 6 bases from J, leaving 14 bases between. Germline-derived CDR1 and CDR2 are MNHEY and SVGAGI. The chain's CDR3 is CASSYSSRGVAEAFF. The DNA of the CDR3 is TGTGCCAGCAGTTACTCTTCGAGGGGGGTGGCTGAAGCTTTCTTT.